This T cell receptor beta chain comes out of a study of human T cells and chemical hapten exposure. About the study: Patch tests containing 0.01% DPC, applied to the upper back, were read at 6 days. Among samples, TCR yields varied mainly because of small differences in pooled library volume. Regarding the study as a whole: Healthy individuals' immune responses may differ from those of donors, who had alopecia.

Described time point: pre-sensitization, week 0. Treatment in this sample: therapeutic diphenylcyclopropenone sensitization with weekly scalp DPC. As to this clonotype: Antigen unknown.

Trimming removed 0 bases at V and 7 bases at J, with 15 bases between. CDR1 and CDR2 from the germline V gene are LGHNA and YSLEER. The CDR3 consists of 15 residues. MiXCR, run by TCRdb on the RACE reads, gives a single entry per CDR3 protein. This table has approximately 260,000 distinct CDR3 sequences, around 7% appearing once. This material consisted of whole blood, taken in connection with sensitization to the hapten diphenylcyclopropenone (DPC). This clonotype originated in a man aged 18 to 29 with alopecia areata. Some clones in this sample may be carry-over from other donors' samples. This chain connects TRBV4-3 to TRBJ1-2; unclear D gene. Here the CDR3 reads CASSQDRSGSSGYTF. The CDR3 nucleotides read TGCGCCAGCAGCCAAGATAGGAGTGGGTCCTCTGGCTACACCTTC.